A selection of T cell receptor beta chains follows, all from one sample in a study of cytomegalovirus exposure and HLA in healthy donors. Generated by immunoSEQ multiplex PCR, the TCRdb table keeps only in-frame clones and is missing some. The data hold some 170,000 clones, with 72% observed a single time. Sequencing input: PBMCs. Receptors were obtained from a human donor in good health. CDR3s include the opening cysteine and the closing phenylalanine or tryptophan. Each record gives: V gene, clone size, J gene, CDR3 protein. Some rows mark clone size as missing; the rest say once, few, many or name a class of expanded clone.

V gene: TRBV13
clone size: NA
J gene: TRBJ2-7
CDR3 protein: CASSLNLFYEQYF

V gene: TRBV5-1
clone size: many
J gene: TRBJ2-7
CDR3 protein: CASSLAGGYYEQYF

V gene: TRBV6-5
clone size: NA
J gene: TRBJ1-3
CDR3 protein: CASSYTGNTIYF

V gene: TRBV5-4
clone size: few
J gene: TRBJ1-1
CDR3 protein: CASSFRTGSMNTEAFF

V gene: TRBV11-2
clone size: NA
J gene: TRBJ2-5
CDR3 protein: CASSFVGLGGETQYF

V gene: TRBV5-6
clone size: NA
J gene: TRBJ1-2
CDR3 protein: CASSLAGGSGYTF

V gene: TRBV9
clone size: NA
J gene: TRBJ1-1
CDR3 protein: CASSSWGGEAFF

V gene: TRBV5-1
clone size: few
J gene: TRBJ2-3
CDR3 protein: CASSLAGLAGQDTQYF

V gene: TRBV4-1
clone size: NA
J gene: TRBJ2-7
CDR3 protein: CASSQEVSGPSYEQYF

V gene: TRBV30
clone size: NA
J gene: TRBJ1-6
CDR3 protein: CAWMARGVSPLHF

V gene: TRBV7-8
clone size: NA
J gene: TRBJ1-1
CDR3 protein: CASSQNTEAFF

V gene: TRBV18
clone size: NA
J gene: TRBJ2-3
CDR3 protein: CASSPRTSGAYDTQYF

V gene: TRBV6-4
clone size: NA
J gene: TRBJ2-5
CDR3 protein: CASSDVAGTTQYF

V gene: TRBV4-1
clone size: NA
J gene: TRBJ2-1
CDR3 protein: CASSQVGTGGLNEQFF

V gene: TRBV6-1
clone size: NA
J gene: TRBJ1-1
CDR3 protein: CSSEGAPGTEAFF

V gene: TRBV21-1
clone size: NA
J gene: TRBJ1-4
CDR3 protein: CASSKGPYRVERGEKLFF

V gene: TRBV7-8
clone size: NA
J gene: TRBJ2-5
CDR3 protein: CASSSIRTGRETQYF